A single sample is the source of the 32 T cell receptor beta chains below, sequenced in a study of immune characterization of retroperitoneal liposarcoma. MiXCR, run by TCRdb on the PCR reads, gives a single entry per CDR3 protein. The sample lists 8,500 to 14,000 distinct CDR3 sequences, over 20% occurring once. The material sequenced was blood. The receptors were sampled from a female donor with retroperitoneal liposarcoma.

This clonotype was recorded a few times. The chain combines TRBV4-1 with TRBJ2-3; D perhaps matches TRBD2 (5 bases). This CDR3 region has 13 residues. Germline V gene lookup returns CDR1 MGHRA and CDR2 YSYEKL. The ends were cut back, 6 bases at V and 2 bases at J, with 9 bases in the middle. The CDR3 DNA is TGCGCCAGCAGAAGCGGATACACAGATACGCAGTATTTT. Its translation is CASRSGYTDTQYF.

Regarding this clonotype: The junction and the germline gene differ at one end; a read error may be behind it. The genes are TRBV6-1 and TRBJ2-3; TRBD1 agrees at 7 bases. This CDR3 has 15 residues. Germline V CDR1 and CDR2: MNHNS, SASEGT. In nucleotides, the CDR3 is TGTGCCAGCAGTGAGCCGACAGGGAAGAAAGAGACCCAGTTCTTT. Amino acid sequence: CASSEPTGKKETQFF.

The chain combines TRBV6-1 with TRBJ2-1; 7 bases map to TRBD1. Gene TRBJ2-7 matches the end of the DNA better, so the J call may be wrong. The germline V gene has CDR1 MNHNS and CDR2 SASEGT. The CDR3 runs to 14 residues. CDR3 amino acids: CASSEGDSSYEQYF. DNA for the CDR3: TGTGCCAGCAGTGAAGGGGACAGCTCCTACGAGCAGTACTTC.

This clonotype was counted only a few times. The chain recombines TRBV12-5 with TRBJ1-6; possible D gene TRBD1, 5 bases. The CDR3 length is 14 residues. Trimming cost V 7 bases and J 7 bases, with 14 bases left between them. Germline CDR1 and CDR2: LGHNT and FRNRAP. This CDR3 reads CASAKGRGNSPLHF. In DNA form, the CDR3 reads TGTGCTAGTGCCAAAGGGCGGGGGAATTCACCCCTCCACTTT.

This chain uses TRBV12-3 or TRBV12-4 with TRBJ1-3; 8 bases match TRBD1. The V segment lost 1 base and the J segment 2 bases; nucleotides outside the gene matches: 4. The CDR3 has 16 residues. CDR3 protein: CASSLGQGKAGNTIYF. CDR3 nucleotides: TGTGCCAGCAGTTTAGGACAGGGGAAAGCTGGAAACACCATATATTTT.

This chain uses TRBV12-3 or TRBV12-4 with TRBJ1-2; perhaps TRBD1 as D (6 bases). V was clipped by 5 bases and J by 2 bases, with 18 bases between them. There are 16 residues in the CDR3. The CDR3, as DNA: TGTGCCAGCAGTCCCTTCCAGGGGCGGAAAAACTATGGCTACACCTTC. Translated: CASSPFQGRKNYGYTF.

This clonotype was recorded a few times. The chain carries TRBV7-2 and TRBJ2-3, with 8 bases that match TRBD2. The trim removed 3 bases at V and 0 bases at J, leaving 2 bases unmatched. This CDR3 comprises 15 residues. Germline V gene lookup returns CDR1 SGHTA and CDR2 FQGNSA. CDR3 region: CASSLSSGSTDTQYF. The CDR3 DNA follows: TGTGCCAGCAGCTTGTCTAGCGGGAGCACAGATACGCAGTATTTT.

This clonotype was counted between two and nine times. The rearrangement uses TRBV6-6 and TRBJ1-1; possible D gene TRBD1, 5 bases. CDR1 is MNHNY, CDR2 SVGAGI, per germline (reference sequence). Trimming removed 2 bases from V and 1 base from J, with 17 bases in between. The length of the CDR3 is 17 residues. The CDR3 DNA follows: TGTGCCAGCAGTTACGGGGGGTTTTACACACCGAACACTGAAGCTTTCTTT. Encoded protein: CASSYGGFYTPNTEAFF.

By sample share, this clonotype is medium-sized (0.01 to 0.1%). The chain is built from TRBV7-2 and TRBJ2-1; weak D call: TRBD1 (6 bases). The J call is doubtful: the DNA matches TRBJ2-7 better. The CDR3 is made up of 15 amino acids. Germline V lookup: CDR1 SGHTA, CDR2 FQGNSA. CDR3 residues: CASSFKTGLSYEQYF. The CDR3 DNA reads as TGTGCCAGCAGCTTTAAAACAGGGTTGAGCTACGAGCAGTACTTC.

Of note for this clonotype: Its ends do not fully match the called genes, so a read error is possible. V and J are TRBV24-1 and TRBJ2-1; a weak D match, TRBD2 (7 bases). This CDR3 has 15 residues. Germline CDR1 and CDR2: KGHDR and SFDVKD. Here the CDR3 reads CATGEPGTGGNAQFF. The CDR3 coding sequence is TGTGCCACCGGTGAACCCGGGACGGGGGGCAATGCGCAGTTCTTC.

This clonotype was picked up one time. The gene calls are TRBV7-6 and TRBJ2-4; D is possibly TRBD2 (5 bases). The V end lost 6 bases, the J end lost 13 bases, and 16 bases lay between the germline ends. The CDR3 consists of 12 residues. Germline V CDR1 and CDR2: SGHVS, FNYEAQ. The CDR3 DNA is TGTGCCAGCAGTTTCCGAGGGAATGAGCAGTACTTC. Translated, it gives CASSFRGNEQYF.

The chain couples TRBV4-1 to TRBJ2-3; 9 bases are shared with TRBD2. Germline CDR1 and CDR2: MGHRA and YSYEKL. There are 17 residues in the CDR3. The trim removed 0 bases at V and 4 bases at J, leaving 8 bases unmatched. The CDR3 spells CASSQDIGSGRPDTQYF. The CDR3, as DNA: TGCGCCAGCAGCCAAGATATCGGTAGCGGGAGACCAGATACGCAGTATTTT.

The chain couples TRBV12-5 to TRBJ1-1; 7 nucleotides match TRBD1. Germline CDR1 is LGHNT and CDR2 is FRNRAP. Trimming removed 5 bases from V and 7 bases from J; junction bases left unmatched: 10. The CDR3 is 14 residues long. The CDR3 spells CASGLPIRTGEAFF. The CDR3 DNA is TGTGCTAGTGGTCTACCAATTCGGACAGGTGAAGCTTTCTTT.

This clonotype is medium-sized (0.01 to 0.1%) in the sample. This chain connects TRBV6-1 to TRBJ2-3; D gene ambiguous. V was shortened by 7 bases and J by 0 bases, with 11 bases between the two germline ends. Germline V gene sequence: CDR1 MNHNS, CDR2 SASEGT. The CDR3 contains 14 residues. In nucleotides, the CDR3 is TGTGCCAGCACCCAGGAGCCTAGCACAGATACGCAGTATTTT. Translated: CASTQEPSTDTQYF.

CDR3 sequence (DNA): TGTGCCAGCAGCCAACGGGACCCGAGCACAGATACGCAGTATTTT. Its translation: CASSQRDPSTDTQYF. The chain employs TRBV3-1 and TRBJ2-3, with D possibly being TRBD1 or TRBD2 (5 bases each). V was pared by 2 bases and J by 0 bases, with 9 bases between. The CDR3 covers 15 residues. Germline lookup yields CDR1 LGHDT and CDR2 YNNKEL (reference sequence).

The chain recombines TRBV7-9 with TRBJ2-1, with D unresolved. V was trimmed by 5 bases and J by 5 bases, leaving 16 bases between them. CDR3 size: 15 residues. Germline CDR1 SEHNR, CDR2 FQNEAQ (reference sequence). CDR3 nucleotides: TGTGCCAGCAGCCTCACCCCCCGGTTGCACAATGAGCAGTTCTTC. The encoded protein is CASSLTPRLHNEQFF. Drawing the rest from reference TRBV7-9 and TRBJ2-1, the complete variable domain is DTGVSQNPRHKITKRGQNVTFRCDPISEHNRLYWYRQTLGQGPEFLTYFQNEAQLEKSRLLSDRFSAERPKGSFSTLEIQRTEQGDSAMYLCASSLTPRLHNEQFFGPGTRLTVL.

This clonotype came up many times. The chain combines TRBV11-3 with TRBJ2-7; D ambiguous. This CDR3 contains 14 residues. Germline V gives CDR1 SGHNT, CDR2 YENEEA. Between the trimmed V and J ends, which lost 0 bases and 1 base, there was a span of 7 bases. Here the CDR3 DNA reads TGTGCCAGCAGCTTAGACCCCCTATCCTACGAGCAGTACTTC. The encoded protein is CASSLDPLSYEQYF.

The rearrangement links TRBV11-3 to TRBJ2-1; 15 bases are a match to TRBD2. V gave up 5 bases and J gave up 6 bases; unmatched junction bases: 2. This CDR3 has 15 amino acids. CDR1 and CDR2 from the germline V gene are SGHNT and YENEEA. CDR3 DNA: TGTGCCAGCAGCGGGGGACTAGCGGGAGGCAATGAGCAGTTCTTC. Translated, it gives CASSGGLAGGNEQFF.

This clonotype showed up just once. This chain joins TRBV11-1 and TRBJ2-5, with 9 positions matching TRBD2. With the DNA end fitting TRBJ2-7 better, the J assignment may be wrong. This CDR3 is built from 15 residues. CDR1 and CDR2 from the germline V gene are SGHAT and FQDESV (reference sequence). Here the CDR3 DNA reads TGTGCCAGCAGCTTAAGGACTAGCGAAGCCTACGAGCAGTACTTC. It encodes CASSLRTSEAYEQYF.

The rearrangement links TRBV27 to TRBJ2-3; TRBD1 aligns across 8 bases. Germline values: CDR1 MNHEY, CDR2 SMNVEV (reference sequence). Unmatched junction bases numbered 22, after V lost 3 bases and J lost 2 bases. The CDR3 loop spans 21 amino acids. CDR3 DNA sequence: TGTGCCAGCAGTTTTCGACCTCCGGGACAGGCCTTTCCTTCCTCCACAGATACGCAGTATTTT. It specifies CASSFRPPGQAFPSSTDTQYF.

J is TRBJ2-5 and V is TRBV5-1; D not certain. The J call may be wrong; the DNA end is better matched by TRBJ2-1. CDR1 and CDR2 (germline): SGHRS, YFSETQ. The CDR3 is 15 amino acids. CDR3 amino acids: CASSLEPTNHNEQFF. The CDR3 region has the DNA TGCGCCAGCAGCTTGGAGCCGACGAATCACAATGAGCAGTTCTTC.

This chain joins TRBV10-1 and TRBJ2-5, with TRBD2 identical over 12 bases. TRBJ2-7 explains the end of the DNA better; the J call may be wrong. CDR1 WNHNN and CDR2 SYGVQD come from the germline V gene (reference sequence). The CDR3 has 17 residues. The CDR3 protein is CASSESGLAGGSYEQYF. Here the CDR3 DNA reads TGCGCCAGCAGTGAGTCGGGCCTAGCGGGAGGGTCCTACGAGCAGTACTTC.

This clonotype was picked up a small number of times. The chain links TRBV27 to TRBJ2-7; tentatively, D is TRBD1 (7 bases). The CDR3 covers 13 residues. V was pared by 10 bases and J by 4 bases, with 17 bases between. The germline V gene has CDR1 MNHEY and CDR2 SMNVEV (reference sequence). CDR3 sequence: CATGGGRGYEQYF. Here the CDR3 DNA reads TGTGCCACCGGAGGGGGCAGGGGGTACGAGCAGTACTTC.

The gene calls are TRBV6-1 and TRBJ1-1; weak D call: TRBD1 (5 bases). Deletions cut 6 bases from V and 7 bases from J, with 21 bases between. The CDR3 covers 15 residues. Germline CDR1 is MNHNS and CDR2 is SASEGT. This CDR3 is CASSRTTRQGFEAFF. The CDR3 DNA reads TGTGCCAGCAGCCGTACCACTCGGCAGGGCTTTGAAGCTTTCTTT.

This clonotype was seen only a few times. This sequence joins TRBV6-1 and TRBJ1-1, with TRBD1 matching 7 bases. The CDR3 is 14 residues long. J was trimmed by 0 bases and V by 7 bases; bases with no gene match: 5. Germline CDR1 is MNHNS and CDR2 is SASEGT. In nucleotides, the CDR3 is TGTGCCAGCAAGTCGGGACAGATGAACACTGAAGCTTTCTTT. Encoded protein: CASKSGQMNTEAFF.

The J gene is TRBJ2-1, the V gene TRBV7-2; 9 nucleotides line up with TRBD1. The CDR3 spans 14 residues. The germline CDR1 and CDR2 sequences are SGHTA and FQGNSA. J was trimmed by 9 bases and V by 2 bases; bases with no gene match: 5. CDR3 coding DNA: TGTGCCAGCAGCTTAAGGGACAGGGTCAGTGAGCAGTTCTTC. Protein sequence: CASSLRDRVSEQFF.

In this sample, this clonotype turned up many times. This chain connects TRBV12-5 to TRBJ1-2; 8 bases are shared with TRBD1. Germline V gives CDR1 LGHNT, CDR2 FRNRAP. This CDR3 is 15 amino acids long. The trim removed 1 base at V and 7 bases at J, leaving 8 bases unmatched. The CDR3 sequence is CASGLDPGQGGGYTF. For the CDR3, the DNA is TGTGCTAGTGGTTTGGACCCTGGACAGGGCGGTGGCTACACCTTC. Filled out from reference TRBV12-5 and TRBJ1-2, the complete variable domain reads DARVTQTPRHKVTEMGQEVTMRCQPILGHNTVFWYRQTMMQGLELLAYFRNRAPLDDSGMPKDRFSAEMPDATLATLKIQPSEPRDSAVYFCASGLDPGQGGGYTFGSGTRLTVV.

This clonotype was seen repeatedly, ten times or more. The genes are TRBV6-1 and TRBJ2-1, with D perhaps matching TRBD1 or TRBD2 (7 bases each). This CDR3 is 14 amino acids long. The V end was cut by 6 bases, the J end by 4 bases, with 13 bases between. Germline-derived CDR1 and CDR2 are MNHNS and SASEGT. CDR3 sequence (DNA): TGTGCCAGCAGCCAGGGGGAGGGTTACAATGAGCAGTTCTTC. Translated, it gives CASSQGEGYNEQFF.

This clonotype was counted between two and nine times. This chain uses TRBV6-1 with TRBJ2-5; D uncertain. The DNA matches TRBJ2-7 better at its end, which makes the J call doubtful. CDR3 size: 13 residues. In germline, CDR1 is MNHNS, CDR2 SASEGT. CDR3 protein: CASSEVLGDEQYF. The CDR3 DNA reads TGTGCCAGCAGTGAAGTCTTGGGTGACGAGCAGTACTTC.

This clonotype was seen a few times. The chain links TRBV12-3 or TRBV12-4 to TRBJ2-5, with 7 positions matching TRBD2. The CDR3 loop spans 14 amino acids. Unmatched junction bases numbered 2, after V lost 3 bases and J lost 1 base. CDR3 residues: CASSLGGVQETQYF. The CDR3 bases are TGTGCCAGCAGTTTGGGAGGGGTCCAAGAGACCCAGTACTTC.

The V call is TRBV6-8, the J call TRBJ2-1, with D unresolved. Germline values: CDR1 MNHGY, CDR2 SAAAGT. V lost 6 bases to trimming and J lost 4 bases, with 13 bases between them. This CDR3 is built from 14 residues. The chain's CDR3 is CASSHSSEYNEQFF. In DNA, the CDR3 is TGTGCCAGCAGCCACTCGTCCGAATACAATGAGCAGTTCTTC.

This clonotype has a count of ten or more. The chain combines TRBV7-9 with TRBJ2-5, with 9 nucleotides matching TRBD1. The V gene end was trimmed by 5 bases and the J gene end by 4 bases; junction bases not matched to a gene: 14. Germline CDR1 is SEHNR and CDR2 is FQNEAQ (reference sequence). CDR3 length: 17 residues. CDR3 coding DNA: TGTGCCAGCAGCCAGAAACCGGGACAGGGTATTTTAGAGACCCAGTACTTC. Translating it yields CASSQKPGQGILETQYF.